Following are 22 T cell receptor beta chains from one sample sequenced in a study of T cell responses to AZD1222 COVID-19 vaccine. The protocol was immunoSEQ multiplex PCR, while the TCRdb copy is restricted to in-frame clones and leaves out a portion. The repertoire holds some 130,000 clones, with about 91% as singletons. The material sequenced was peripheral blood, taken on day 0 of AZD1222 vaccination. The receptor source for this set is an adult in good health.

The genes are TRBV29-1 and TRBJ2-1; 10 positions match TRBD1. In germline, CDR1 is SQVTM, CDR2 ANQGSEA. The CDR3 totals 15 residues. V was pared by 1 base and J by 8 bases, with 8 bases of the junction left unmatched. CDR3 in amino acids: CSVEGWDRGFDEQFF. The CDR3 nucleotides read TGCAGCGTTGAAGGGTGGGACAGGGGCTTTGATGAGCAGTTCTTC.

The gene calls are TRBV9 and TRBJ1-3, with TRBD1 matching 7 bases. Trimming took 1 base from V and 4 from J; bases not matched to a gene: 2. Germline-derived CDR1 and CDR2 are SGDLS and YYNGEE. The CDR3 length is 14 residues. The chain's CDR3 is CASSVMGQGNTIYF. The CDR3 nucleotides are TGTGCCAGCAGCGTAATGGGACAGGGAAACACCATATATTTT.

The rearrangement joins TRBV3-1 (or the pseudogene TRBV3-2) to TRBJ1-2; no clear D gene. This CDR3 is 15 amino acids long. Trimming shortened V by 1 base and J by 4 bases, and 13 bases separated the two germline ends. Germline V gives CDR1 LGHDT, CDR2 YNNKEL (reference sequence). The CDR3 bases are TGTGCCAGCAGCCAAGGCAAGGGTCCCGTCTATGGCTACACCTTC. Its translation: CASSQGKGPVYGYTF.

The V call is TRBV3-1 (or the pseudogene TRBV3-2), the J call TRBJ2-7, with 8 bases lining up with TRBD1. The length of the CDR3 is 17 residues. J lost 0 bases, V lost 0 bases, and 7 bases had no gene match. Germline V gene sequence: CDR1 LGHDT, CDR2 YNNKEL (reference sequence). CDR3 protein: CASSQDIGQGYSYEQYF. The CDR3 coding sequence is TGTGCCAGCAGCCAAGATATTGGACAGGGATACTCCTACGAGCAGTACTTC.

The table lists this clone with a count of one. The chain recombines TRBV5-1 with TRBJ2-7; unclear D gene. V was clipped by 3 bases and J by 6 bases, with 13 bases between them. This CDR3 is built from 13 residues. Germline V gene sequence: CDR1 SGHRS, CDR2 YFSETQ. The CDR3 loop reads CASSYDLKSEQYF. The CDR3 coding sequence is TGCGCCAGCAGCTACGACCTAAAGAGCGAGCAGTACTTC.

This chain uses TRBV15 with TRBJ1-6, with unresolved D. With 5 bases removed from V and 10 bases from J, the gap between germline ends came to 15 bases. Germline CDR1 is LNHNV and CDR2 is YYDKDF (reference sequence). This CDR3 contains 14 residues. Here the CDR3 DNA reads TGTGCCACCAGCGGCAGAGGGATAGGGTCACCCCTCCACTTT. As protein: CATSGRGIGSPLHF.

The chain uses TRBV2 and TRBJ2-7, with 7 bases lining up with TRBD1. Germline CDR1 is SNHLY and CDR2 is FYNNEI. CDR3 length: 13 amino acids. V shed 4 bases, J shed 4 bases, and the junction held 4 bases outside the gene matches. CDR3 sequence: CASSVGRGYEQYF. The CDR3 DNA is TGTGCCAGCAGTGTGGGCAGGGGGTACGAGCAGTACTTC.

The V call is TRBV10-3, the J call TRBJ2-7; 10 nucleotides match TRBD2. Germline V gene sequence: CDR1 ENHRY, CDR2 SYGVKD. J lost 5 bases, V lost 4 bases, and 8 bases had no gene match. The length of the CDR3 is 15 residues. The CDR3 nucleotides are TGTGCCATCAGTGGACTAAGCGGGAGGGCCAACGAGCAGTACTTC. This translates into CAISGLSGRANEQYF.

The gene calls are TRBV2 and TRBJ1-3; tentatively, D is TRBD1 (6 bases). There are 16 residues in the CDR3. Trimming removed 7 bases at V and 0 bases at J, with 16 bases between. Germline V gives CDR1 SNHLY, CDR2 FYNNEI. CDR3: CASNRDGQSSGNTIYF. Here the CDR3 DNA reads TGTGCCAGCAATCGTGACGGACAGAGCTCTGGAAACACCATATATTTT.

The chain combines TRBV6-2 or TRBV6-3 with TRBJ2-7; 10 nucleotides line up with TRBD2. With V trimmed by 5 bases and J by 6 bases, 4 bases remained unmatched. The germline V gene encodes CDR1 MNHEY and CDR2 SVGEGT. The CDR3 is 13 amino acids. The CDR3 region has the DNA TGTGCCAGCAGTCTTACTAGCGGGGTCGAGCAGTACTTC. Translation gives CASSLTSGVEQYF.

This chain connects TRBV7-9 to TRBJ1-5; 7 bases match TRBD1. Per germline, CDR1 SEHNR and CDR2 FQNEAQ (reference sequence). This CDR3 region has 14 residues. Unmatched junction bases numbered 8, after V lost 5 bases and J lost 7 bases. The DNA for the CDR3 is TGTGCCAGCAGCATACAGGGGTTGGACCAGCCCCAGCATTTT. It yields the protein CASSIQGLDQPQHF. Filled out from reference TRBV7-9 and TRBJ1-5, the complete variable domain reads DTGVSQNPRHKITKRGQNVTFRCDPISEHNRLYWYRQTLGQGPEFLTYFQNEAQLEKSRLLSDRFSAERPKGSFSTLEIQRTEQGDSAMYLCASSIQGLDQPQHFGDGTRLSIL.

The rearrangement links TRBV5-1 to TRBJ1-4; 8 bases agree with TRBD1. Germline CDR1 SGHRS, CDR2 YFSETQ. V shed 4 bases and J 4 bases; nucleotides not matched to a gene: 6. The CDR3 runs to 15 residues. DNA of the CDR3: TGCGCCAGCAGCCCCTCGGGACAGGATAATGAAAAACTGTTTTTT. Its translation is CASSPSGQDNEKLFF.

This clone was seen a single time. This rearrangement joins TRBV5-1 to TRBJ1-2, with 7 bases matching TRBD1. Looked up from germline, CDR1 is SGHRS and CDR2 is YFSETQ. Germline trimming cut 0 bases from V and 8 bases from J; bases unmatched to any gene: 13. This CDR3 spans 16 amino acids. CDR3 amino acids: CASSLEGVGGSRGYTF. Here the CDR3 DNA reads TGCGCCAGCAGCTTGGAAGGGGTAGGGGGCTCGAGGGGCTACACCTTC.

The rearrangement links TRBV2 to TRBJ2-7, with 10 nucleotides matching TRBD2. V gave up 10 bases and J gave up 1 base; unmatched junction bases: 7. Germline CDR1 and CDR2: SNHLY and FYNNEI. The CDR3 spans 14 residues. The CDR3 DNA reads TGTGCCACCCACGGGACTAGCGCATCCTACGAGCAGTACTTC. The encoded protein is CATHGTSASYEQYF.

This sequence joins TRBV10-3 and TRBJ2-3; D call uncertain. Germline loops: CDR1 ENHRY, CDR2 SYGVKD. The CDR3 runs 14 residues. V lost 3 bases and J 1 base, leaving 8 bases between the germline ends. The CDR3 protein is CAISDIGGTDTQYF. CDR3 bases: TGTGCCATCAGTGACATCGGAGGCACAGATACGCAGTATTTT.

The chain carries TRBV12-5 and TRBJ1-2; 7 nucleotides line up with TRBD1. This CDR3 has 13 amino acids. Trimming removed 3 bases from V and 2 bases from J; junction bases left unmatched: 0. Germline loops: CDR1 LGHNT, CDR2 FRNRAP. The DNA of the CDR3 is TGTGCTAGTGGTTTACAGGGGAACTATGGCTACACCTTC. It is translated as CASGLQGNYGYTF.

This chain links TRBV29-1 with TRBJ2-7; D is possibly TRBD2 (5 bases). CDR3 length: 11 amino acids. The germline V and J ends were trimmed by 4 bases and 3 bases, with 7 bases remaining between them. The germline gives CDR1 SQVTM, CDR2 ANQGSEA. The CDR3 bases are TGCAGCGTTGGCGGGTTCTACGAGCAGTACTTC. The encoded protein is CSVGGFYEQYF.

This chain connects TRBV5-1 to TRBJ2-1, with 8 bases identical to TRBD2. V gave up 4 bases and J gave up 8 bases; unmatched junction bases: 14. This CDR3 has 16 amino acids. Per germline, CDR1 SGHRS and CDR2 YFSETQ. The CDR3 region has the DNA TGCGCCAGCAGCACGTTCGGGACTAGTAGTTTCGATGAGCAGTTCTTC. Encoded protein: CASSTFGTSSFDEQFF.

The chain has TRBV4-1 and TRBJ2-7; TRBD1 aligns across 11 bases. Looked up from germline, CDR1 is MGHRA and CDR2 is YSYEKL. This CDR3 contains 17 residues. After removal of 1 base from V and 4 bases from J, the junction contained 9 bases not matched to a gene. CDR3 in DNA: TGCGCCAGCAGCCAAGCATACAGAGGACAGGGGGCTTACGAGCAGTACTTC. Translation gives CASSQAYRGQGAYEQYF.

The chain is built from TRBV20-1 and TRBJ1-4; the D is unclear. The CDR3 consists of 13 residues. Trimming pared 3 bases from V and 0 bases from J, leaving 5 bases between. CDR1 is DFQATT and CDR2 is SNEGSKA in the germline V gene (reference sequence). CDR3 amino acids: CSASGATNEKLFF. The CDR3 DNA reads as TGCAGTGCTAGTGGGGCAACTAATGAAAAACTGTTTTTT.

V gene TRBV10-3 combines with J gene TRBJ1-1; no clear D gene. Germline values: CDR1 ENHRY, CDR2 SYGVKD. The CDR3 loop spans 14 amino acids. Trimming stripped 6 bases from V and 4 bases from J, with 15 bases between. In DNA, the CDR3 is TGTGCCATCAGCGAGGGTCGGGTGACCACTGAAGCTTTCTTT. It is translated as CAISEGRVTTEAFF.

The chain is built from TRBV27 and TRBJ1-1; maybe TRBD1 (6 bases). CDR1 and CDR2 from the germline V gene are MNHEY and SMNVEV (reference sequence). This CDR3 region has 14 residues. Trimming cost V 8 bases and J 1 base, with 14 bases left between them. In DNA form, the CDR3 reads TGTGCCAGCCTCCCGGACAGACCGAACACTGAAGCTTTCTTT. This codes for CASLPDRPNTEAFF.